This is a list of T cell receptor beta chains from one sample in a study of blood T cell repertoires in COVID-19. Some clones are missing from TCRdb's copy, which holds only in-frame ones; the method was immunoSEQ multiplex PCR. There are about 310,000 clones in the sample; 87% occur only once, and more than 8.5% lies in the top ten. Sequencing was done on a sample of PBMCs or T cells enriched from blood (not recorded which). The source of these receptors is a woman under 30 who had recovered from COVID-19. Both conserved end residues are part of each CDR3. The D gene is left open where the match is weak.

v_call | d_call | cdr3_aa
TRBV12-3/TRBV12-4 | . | CASEAAMNTEAFF
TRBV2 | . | CASRYTLGAYEQYF
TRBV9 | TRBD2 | CASSVLAGPSYNEQFF
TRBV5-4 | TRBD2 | CASRGGLAVTDTQYF
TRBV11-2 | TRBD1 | CASSLGTGDNEQFF
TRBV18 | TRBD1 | CASSPGQGALGYTF
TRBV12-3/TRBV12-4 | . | CASSLAGWSRQFF
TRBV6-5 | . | CASSQHYTGELFF
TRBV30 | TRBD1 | CAWSVPETGGILDTEAFF
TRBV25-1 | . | CASSEYIGQASSYNEQFF
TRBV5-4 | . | CASSPREAGANVLTF
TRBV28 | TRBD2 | CASTTSGYEQYF
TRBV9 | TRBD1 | CASSHRQGGNSPLHF
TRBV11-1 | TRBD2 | CASSPRLAGGAGELFF
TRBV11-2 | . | CASSLQGQPNEKLFF
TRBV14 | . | CASSQEGDRPLHF
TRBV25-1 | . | CASSESRGTSSYNEQFF
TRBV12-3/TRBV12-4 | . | CASSLSADTEAFF
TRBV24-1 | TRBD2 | CATSGAGGTDTQYF
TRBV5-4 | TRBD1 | CASSLEGTDQPQHF
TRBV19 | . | CASRVVVGGADTQYF
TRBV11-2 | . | CASSLVGVGEQYF
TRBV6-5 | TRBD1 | CASSRGQGINSPLHF
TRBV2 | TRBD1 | CASSASTGAEKLFF
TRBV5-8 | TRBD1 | CASSYGQGPRFGYEQYF
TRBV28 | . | CASRWSGKGYHGYTF
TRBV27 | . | CASSLAGRNYGYTF
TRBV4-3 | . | CASSQHAQVFEASHEQYF
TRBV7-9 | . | CASSLAPATELNTEAFF
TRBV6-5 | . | CASSHRVGNTIYF
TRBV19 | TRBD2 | CASRRDPGLAGTDTQYF
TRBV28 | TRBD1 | CASSFADRGYTQYF
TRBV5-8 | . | CASSLRGSNYGYTF
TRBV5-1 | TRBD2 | CASSLNGRASYEQYF
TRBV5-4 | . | CASSPGGVGGRGTNYGYTF
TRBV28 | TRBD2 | CASSPPGLARDEQFF
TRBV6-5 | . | CASSYTRAGTYGYTF
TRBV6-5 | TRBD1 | CASRQWTGPGELFF
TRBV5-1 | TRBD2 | CASSVGSGGPSYEQYF
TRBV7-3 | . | CASSFDSAPGNQPQHF
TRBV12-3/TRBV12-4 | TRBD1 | CAGGQEPYEQYF
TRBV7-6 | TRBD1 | CASSGDRGEGNTIYF
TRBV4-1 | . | CASSQGTSYEQYF
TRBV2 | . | CASSPWARGYTF
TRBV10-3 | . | CAISESIILAISHEQYF
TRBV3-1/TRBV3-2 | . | CASSKGGTNEKLFF
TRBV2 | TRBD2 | CASILAGGFNEQFF
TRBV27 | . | CASSANAATRSYEQYF
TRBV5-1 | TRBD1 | CASSSGTGVVNSPLHF
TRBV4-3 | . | CASSQIQGSYTEAFF
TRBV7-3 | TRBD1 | CARRGSDRAYEQYF
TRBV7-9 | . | CASSPWGGAGDYGYTF
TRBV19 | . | CASSIGDTGLNYGYTF